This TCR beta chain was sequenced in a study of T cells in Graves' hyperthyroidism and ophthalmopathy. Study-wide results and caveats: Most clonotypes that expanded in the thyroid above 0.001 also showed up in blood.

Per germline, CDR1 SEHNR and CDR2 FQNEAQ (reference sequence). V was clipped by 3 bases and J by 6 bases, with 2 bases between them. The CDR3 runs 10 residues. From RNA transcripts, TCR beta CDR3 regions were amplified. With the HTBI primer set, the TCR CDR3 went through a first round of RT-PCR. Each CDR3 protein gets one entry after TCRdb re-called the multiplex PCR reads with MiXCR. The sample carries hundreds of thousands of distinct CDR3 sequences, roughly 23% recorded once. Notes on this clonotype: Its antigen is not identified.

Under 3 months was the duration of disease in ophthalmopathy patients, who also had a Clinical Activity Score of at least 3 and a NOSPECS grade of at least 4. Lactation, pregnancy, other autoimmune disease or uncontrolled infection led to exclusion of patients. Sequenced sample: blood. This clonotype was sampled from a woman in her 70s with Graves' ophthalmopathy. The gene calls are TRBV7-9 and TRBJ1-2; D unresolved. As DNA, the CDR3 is TGTGCCAGCAGCTTCGATGGCTACACCTTC. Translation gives CASSFDGYTF.